The 3 T cell receptor beta chains listed next were all sequenced from one sample in a study of pediatric ulcerative colitis (dated by TCRdb to about 2019). Libraries were made using the immunoSEQ multiplex PCR assay. TCRdb mirrors the immuneACCESS table, restricted to in-frame sequences. Some clones are absent from its copies; in checked studies, under half trace to an unresolved V gene, and the reason for the others is unknown. Within this sample are over 15,000 clones, with around 74% of them counted one time only. The top ten clones comprise around 6.6% of the sample. One to two pinch biopsies were taken from the rectum for research during colonoscopy. The specimen was gut tissue. Every receptor here comes from a boy between 10 and 17 years old with moderate ulcerative colitis.

This sequence joins TRBV4-1 and TRBJ1-2, with 9 positions matching TRBD1. This CDR3 spans 16 amino acids. The trim removed 6 bases at V and 8 bases at J, leaving 16 bases unmatched. CDR1 and CDR2 from the germline V gene are MGHRA and YSYEKL. The CDR3 reads CASSGWSGTGFGGYTF. The CDR3 nucleotides are TGCGCCAGCAGTGGTTGGAGCGGGACAGGGTTCGGGGGCTACACCTTC.

The sample holds a few counts of this clone. V is TRBV7-3 and J is TRBJ1-1; 7 bases map to TRBD1. J lost 4 bases, V lost 4 bases, and 6 bases had no gene match. The germline CDR1 and CDR2 sequences are SGHTA and FQGTGA. The CDR3 covers 14 residues. CDR3 nucleotide sequence: TGTGCCAGCAGCTCCACGGCAGGGGGCACTGAAGCTTTCTTT. Encoded protein: CASSSTAGGTEAFF.

V is TRBV30 and J is TRBJ2-7; 9 positions agree with TRBD1. The CDR3 length is 14 residues. CDR1 is GTSNPN, CDR2 SVGIG, per germline (reference sequence). Germline trimming cut 3 bases from V and 5 bases from J; bases unmatched to any gene: 8. In DNA, the CDR3 is TGTGCCTGGAGCTCGGGACAGGGAGGGGACGAGCAGTACTTC. Protein: CAWSSGQGGDEQYF.